Below are 32 T cell receptor beta chains sequenced from a single sample in a study of cytomegalovirus exposure and HLA in healthy donors. Use of 60 Vbeta and 13 Jbeta primers characterized the PCR. The data were produced by immunoSEQ multiplex PCR, yet TCRdb's version contains in-frame clones alone and is incomplete. This table has roughly 130,000 clones, around 74% appearing once. The specimen was PBMCs. All receptors derive from a woman in her forties or fifties in good health and CMV-seropositive.

This chain links TRBV9 with TRBJ1-1; D not resolved. This CDR3 is 14 amino acids long. V lost 2 bases, J lost 1 base, and 9 bases lay in between. Germline CDR1 reads SGDLS; CDR2 reads YYNGEE. DNA for the CDR3: TGTGCCAGCAGCGTGAGGGCCCAGAACACTGAAGCTTTCTTT. It is translated as CASSVRAQNTEAFF.

The rearrangement joins TRBV5-1 to TRBJ1-4, with D tentatively TRBD1 (5 bases). The germline V and J ends were trimmed by 2 bases and 0 bases, with 5 bases remaining between them. The CDR3 has 14 residues. Germline CDR1 SGHRS, CDR2 YFSETQ. The CDR3 DNA reads TGCGCCAGCAGCTTACAGGCAACTAATGAAAAACTGTTTTTT. This sequence encodes CASSLQATNEKLFF.

This chain joins TRBV19 and TRBJ2-5; TRBD1 is a possible D gene (7 bases). There are 15 residues in the CDR3. From germline, CDR1 is LNHDA and CDR2 SQIVND (reference sequence). The V gene lost 6 bases and the J gene lost 4 bases, with 18 bases spanning the gap. CDR3 sequence: CASSNRGWGLETQYF. CDR3 in DNA: TGTGCCAGTAGCAACAGGGGATGGGGACTAGAGACCCAGTACTTC.

This clone occurred a few times. The chain links TRBV4-1 to TRBJ2-3, with D possibly matching TRBD1 (6 bases). V lost 2 bases and J 3 bases, leaving 12 bases between the germline ends. The germline V gene encodes CDR1 MGHRA and CDR2 YSYEKL. This CDR3 is 15 amino acids long. CDR3 DNA sequence: TGCGCCAGCAGCCAAACCCGAGGGGGAACAGATACGCAGTATTTT. It yields the protein CASSQTRGGTDTQYF.

The rearrangement uses TRBV6-1 and TRBJ1-2, with D possibly matching TRBD1 (5 bases). V was clipped by 5 bases and J by 4 bases, with 20 bases between them. The CDR3 covers 16 residues. Per germline, CDR1 MNHNS and CDR2 SASEGT. CDR3 in amino acids: CASSKEGAQRTYGYTF. CDR3 coding DNA: TGTGCCAGCAGTAAAGAAGGGGCACAAAGGACCTATGGCTACACCTTC.

The chain carries TRBV29-1 and TRBJ2-3, with 7 bases matching TRBD1. V lost 3 bases, J lost 2 bases, and 11 bases stayed unmatched. Germline CDR1 is SQVTM and CDR2 is ANQGSEA. The CDR3 sequence is 16 residues long. CDR3 sequence: CSVEIAQGRLTDTQYF. The CDR3, as DNA: TGCAGCGTTGAGATAGCACAGGGGCGCCTCACAGATACGCAGTATTTT.

The genes are TRBV4-2 and TRBJ2-7, with D maybe TRBD1 (5 bases). In germline, CDR1 is LGHNA, CDR2 YNFKEQ. Trimming pared 1 base from V and 7 bases from J, leaving 20 bases between. CDR3 length: 16 amino acids. CDR3 sequence reads: CASSQGISTALREQYF. The CDR3 nucleotides are TGTGCCAGCAGCCAAGGAATATCGACAGCGTTAAGGGAGCAGTACTTC.

The chain uses TRBV19 and TRBJ2-1; TRBD2 aligns across 7 bases. CDR1 is LNHDA, CDR2 SQIVND, per germline (reference sequence). The CDR3 totals 15 residues. Trimming removed 0 bases from V and 4 bases from J; junction bases left unmatched: 3. As DNA, the CDR3 is TGTGCCAGTAGTATAGAGGGGGGGAGGTACAATGAGCAGTTCTTC. It codes for CASSIEGGRYNEQFF.

This clone has only a few counts. The rearrangement joins TRBV6-6 to TRBJ2-2, with D maybe TRBD2 (5 bases). V was trimmed by 5 bases and J by 1 base, leaving 8 bases between them. The CDR3 has 14 residues. Germline CDR1 reads MNHNY; CDR2 reads SVGAGI (reference sequence). For the CDR3, the DNA is TGTGCCAGCAGTCAAAGCGGGAACACCGGGGAGCTGTTTTTT. It encodes CASSQSGNTGELFF.

The chain employs TRBV19 and TRBJ2-3; tentative D call: TRBD1 (6 bases). Trimming took off 5 bases at V and 2 bases at J, with 14 bases between the two ends. This CDR3 region has 15 residues. Germline values: CDR1 LNHDA, CDR2 SQIVND (reference sequence). CDR3 nucleotides: TGTGCCAGTAGTGACAGGCCAAGCTTCACAGATACGCAGTATTTT. As protein: CASSDRPSFTDTQYF.

The CDR3 sequence is CSVFPGGPGELFF. DNA for the CDR3: TGCAGCGTTTTTCCAGGGGGCCCCGGGGAGCTGTTTTTT. The chain has TRBV29-1 and TRBJ2-2; 8 bases agree with TRBD1. This CDR3 is 13 amino acids long. Germline V gives CDR1 SQVTM, CDR2 ANQGSEA. Unmatched junction bases numbered 5, after V lost 5 bases and J lost 6 bases.

The chain recombines TRBV29-1 with TRBJ1-1; D gene unclear. This CDR3 comprises 13 residues. Germline CDR1 SQVTM, CDR2 ANQGSEA. V was clipped by 4 bases and J by 5 bases, with 14 bases between them. The CDR3 DNA is TGCAGCGTTGTCCTCAATGTCGGGACTGAAGCTTTCTTT. Translating gives CSVVLNVGTEAFF.

V usage is TRBV5-6 and J usage is TRBJ2-1; D is perhaps TRBD1 (6 bases). CDR1 and CDR2 from the germline V gene are SGHDT and YYEEEE. This CDR3 region has 12 residues. V lost 4 bases to trimming and J lost 5 bases, with 7 bases between them. DNA of the CDR3: TGTGCCAGCAGCCGACAGGACAATGAGCAGTTCTTC. Protein product: CASSRQDNEQFF.

The chain links TRBV6-1 to TRBJ2-3; the D is unclear. This CDR3 is built from 15 residues. Germline loops: CDR1 MNHNS, CDR2 SASEGT. Trimming took 3 bases from V and 2 from J, leaving 12 bases between them. For the CDR3, the DNA is TGTGCCAGCAGTGACACCCTATTCAACACAGATACGCAGTATTTT. Translation gives CASSDTLFNTDTQYF.

As concerns this clone: The junction does not match germline at one end; this may be a read error. The chain uses TRBV7-8 and TRBJ2-1, with D possibly being TRBD2 (5 bases). Germline loops: CDR1 SGHVS, CDR2 FQNEAQ. The CDR3 contains 14 residues. The CDR3 DNA reads as TGTGCCAGCAGCCTAGCCGCCCAGTCGTATGAGCAGTTCTTC. It is translated as CASSLAAQSYEQFF.

Remarks on this clone: This same CDR3 is encoded by further DNA sequences in the sample. The genes are TRBV7-6 and TRBJ2-1; a possible D gene is TRBD2 (6 bases). Germline V CDR1 and CDR2: SGHVS, FNYEAQ. The CDR3 contains 16 residues. The V and J ends lost 0 bases and 7 bases respectively, with 16 bases between them. For the CDR3, the DNA is TGTGCCAGCAGCTTAGCCGGCGGGGAAGTCTATAATGAGCAGTTCTTC. This codes for CASSLAGGEVYNEQFF.

V gene TRBV10-2 combines with J gene TRBJ1-1; no firm D call. V was trimmed by 7 bases and J by 1 base, leaving 13 bases between them. CDR3 length equals 14 residues. The germline V gene has CDR1 WSHSY and CDR2 SAAADI. The CDR3 reads CASKLGRRNTEAFF. As DNA, the CDR3 is TGCGCCAGCAAGCTCGGTAGAAGGAACACTGAAGCTTTCTTT.

The genes are TRBV10-3 and TRBJ1-5; the D gene is possibly TRBD1 (5 bases). In germline, CDR1 is ENHRY, CDR2 SYGVKD. V was trimmed by 4 bases and J by 5 bases, leaving 12 bases between them. The CDR3 is 14 residues long. This chain's CDR3 is CAISVQGDDQPQHF. The CDR3 nucleotides read TGTGCCATCAGTGTTCAGGGTGACGATCAGCCCCAGCATTTT.

The chain employs TRBV7-2 and TRBJ1-4; TRBD1 might be the D (6 bases). CDR1 is SGHTA and CDR2 is FQGNSA in the germline V gene. This CDR3 region has 13 residues. Trimming left V 5 bases short and J 10 bases short, with 14 bases between. The CDR3 is CASSPYREGKLFF. As DNA, the CDR3 is TGTGCCAGCAGCCCTTACAGGGAGGGAAAACTGTTTTTT.

The rearrangement links TRBV6-4 to TRBJ2-3; TRBD2 is a possible D gene (6 bases). The CDR3 sequence is 13 residues long. V was trimmed by 8 bases and J by 5 bases, leaving 14 bases between them. Germline-derived CDR1 and CDR2 are MRHNA and SNTAGT. The CDR3 DNA reads as TGTGCCAGCGCCCGGGGGAGGCAAGATACGCAGTATTTT. Amino acid sequence: CASARGRQDTQYF.

This clone was seen a handful of times. This sequence joins TRBV6-1 and TRBJ2-1; D is undetermined. The V and J ends lost 8 bases and 4 bases respectively, with 6 bases between them. CDR1 and CDR2 (germline): MNHNS, SASEGT. The CDR3 has 11 amino acids. The CDR3 loop reads CASPSYNEQFF. The CDR3 DNA follows: TGTGCCAGCCCTTCTTACAATGAGCAGTTCTTC.

This chain joins TRBV19 and TRBJ1-2; TRBD1 matches at 7 bases. The CDR3 sequence is 13 residues long. The junction had 7 bases not matched to a gene; V was cut back by 7 bases and J by 5 bases. Germline values: CDR1 LNHDA, CDR2 SQIVND (reference sequence). The CDR3 sequence: CASKETGPYGYTF. The CDR3 DNA reads TGTGCCAGTAAGGAGACAGGGCCGTATGGCTACACCTTC.

V and J are TRBV19 and TRBJ1-5, with 7 bases lining up with TRBD1. Germline CDR1 is LNHDA and CDR2 is SQIVND (reference sequence). The CDR3 has 14 amino acids. The ends lost 4 bases at V and 4 bases at J; junction bases unmatched: 4. CDR3 residues: CASSRETGNQPQHF. DNA of the CDR3: TGTGCCAGTAGTAGGGAGACAGGGAATCAGCCCCAGCATTTT.

The sample holds one count of this clone. The chain joins TRBV21-1 to TRBJ2-7; no check of the table's D call, TRBD2, against the DNA was made. TRBV21-1 is assigned pseudogene status. The length of the CDR3 is 14 residues. The CDR3 is CASSKGGGWYEQYF. The CDR3 bases are TGTGCCAGCAGCAAAGGCGGGGGGTGGTACGAGCAGTACTTC.

This clone was detected once. This sequence joins TRBV5-8 and TRBJ2-7; D may be TRBD1 (6 bases). The CDR3 has 12 amino acids. V lost 0 bases, J lost 8 bases, and 9 bases lay in between. Germline V gene data show CDR1 as SGHTS and CDR2 as YDEGEE. The CDR3 DNA is TGTGCCAGCAGCTTGGTACAGGGAAAGCAGTACTTC. This translates into CASSLVQGKQYF.

The sample holds a few counts of this clone. The chain is built from TRBV10-3 and TRBJ2-3, with TRBD2 matching over 12 bases. Germline CDR1 and CDR2: ENHRY and SYGVKD. The CDR3 runs 11 residues. V trimming: 7 bases; J trimming: 10 bases; junction bases outside the gene matches: 0. CDR3 in amino acids: CAITSGGAQYF. In DNA, the CDR3 is TGTGCCATCACTAGCGGGGGGGCGCAGTATTTT.

This clone was seen only once. The chain carries TRBV11-3 and TRBJ2-1, with 8 positions matching TRBD2. The V gene's germline CDR1 is SGHNT and CDR2 YENEEA. The CDR3 has 15 residues. V trimming: 1 base; J trimming: 4 bases; junction bases outside the gene matches: 3. The CDR3 DNA is TGTGCCAGCAGCTTAGCGGGGGGGGGATACAATGAGCAGTTCTTC. This gives the protein CASSLAGGGYNEQFF.

This clone was recorded a few times. The genes are TRBV5-6 and TRBJ2-7; TRBD2 is a possible D gene (6 bases). CDR1 is SGHDT, CDR2 YYEEEE, per germline. Trimming took off 4 bases at V and 1 base at J, with 9 bases between the two ends. CDR3 length: 13 residues. CDR3 sequence reads: CASSAGTSYEQYF. Here the CDR3 DNA reads TGTGCCAGCAGCGCCGGGACTTCCTACGAGCAGTACTTC.

The genes are TRBV19 and TRBJ2-7, with D possibly TRBD1 on 6 matching bases. There are 14 residues in the CDR3. The germline V gene encodes CDR1 LNHDA and CDR2 SQIVND (reference sequence). CDR3 loop: CATRPRDKAYEQYF. The CDR3 region has the DNA TGTGCTACCCGGCCCAGGGACAAGGCCTACGAGCAGTACTTC.

This clone showed up just once. The chain has TRBV10-1 and TRBJ2-2; 9 bases are a match to TRBD2. V shed 5 bases, J shed 1 base, and the junction held 2 bases outside the gene matches. The CDR3 has 15 residues. Germline V lookup: CDR1 WNHNN, CDR2 SYGVQD (reference sequence). The CDR3 region is CASSPSGVNTGELFF. In DNA form, the CDR3 reads TGCGCCAGCAGTCCTAGCGGGGTGAACACCGGGGAGCTGTTTTTT.

The chain couples TRBV5-1 to TRBJ2-5, with D maybe TRBD1 (6 bases). From germline, CDR1 is SGHRS and CDR2 YFSETQ. The ends were cut back, 0 bases at V and 5 bases at J, with 14 bases in the middle. The CDR3 sequence is 15 residues long. The CDR3 loop reads CASSLAGSQGETQYF. The CDR3 nucleotides are TGCGCCAGCAGCTTGGCCGGCTCCCAGGGGGAGACCCAGTACTTC. Variable domain in full (rest from reference TRBV5-1 and TRBJ2-5): KAGVTQTPRYLIKTRGQQVTLSCSPISGHRSVSWYQQTPGQGLQFLFEYFSETQRNKGNFPGRFSGRQFSNSRSEMNVSTLELGDSALYLCASSLAGSQGETQYFGPGTRLLVL.

V is TRBV6-5 and J is TRBJ1-4; 10 bases line up with TRBD1. V lost 6 bases, J lost 5 bases, and 6 bases stayed unmatched. In germline, CDR1 is MNHEY, CDR2 SVGAGI. This CDR3 is built from 15 residues. As DNA, the CDR3 is TGTGCCAGCAGGCAGGCGACAGGGGGCAATGAAAAACTGTTTTTT. Translation gives CASRQATGGNEKLFF.